These T cell receptor beta chains were read from a single sample in a study of neurological immune-mediated disorders. TCRdb independently ran MiXCR on the 5' RACE reads; one entry per CDR3 protein. The data hold 67,000 or so distinct CDR3 sequences, with around 15% observed a single time. The specimen was PBMCs. These receptor sequences come from a female donor with HTLV-1-associated myelopathy (HAM/TSP). Both conserved end residues are part of each CDR3. Each record gives: V gene, CDR3 protein.

>TRBV4-2
CASSHGSNTGELFF
>TRBV10-1
CASSEQTTDTQYF
>TRBV7-2
CASSLRTSGGSNEQFF
>TRBV5-1
CASSFPAGGRNNEQFF
>TRBV5-1
CASSLILTDEETQYF
>TRBV9
CASSVRSGNPDTQYF
>TRBV6-6
CASSYRTGISGANVLTF
>TRBV6-2/TRBV6-3
CASRQGLGTANTGELVF
>TRBV20-1
CSARDTETQYF
>TRBV25-1
CASSETEGPTDTQYF